Sequencing of this TCR beta chain was carried out in a study of breast tumors, draining lymph nodes, adjacent tissues. Each CDR3 protein is one row after TCRdb ran MiXCR on the multiplex PCR reads. The table shows some 19,000 distinct CDR3 sequences, with approximately 53% occurring only once. Overall study findings and caveats: The data were judged consistent with most tumor T cells coming from lymph node and expanding in tumor. Compared with lymph nodes, tumors were less diverse; compared with nontumor tissue, more.

CDR3 length equals 16 residues. Trimming removed 0 bases from V and 2 bases from J, with 9 bases in between. Germline CDR1 reads SGHRS; CDR2 reads YFSETQ. This clonotype was recorded at least ten times. Its specificity is unknown. The sequencing sample was made of breast tumor tissue. This chain joins TRBV5-1 and TRBJ2-6; D possibly uses TRBD1 or TRBD2 (6 bases each). This TCR derives from a female donor with breast cancer. Some clones in this sample may be carry-over from other donors' samples. The DNA of the CDR3 is TGCGCCAGCAGCTTGGCCGGGGGCACTGGGGCCAACGTCCTGACTTTC. It yields the protein CASSLAGGTGANVLTF.